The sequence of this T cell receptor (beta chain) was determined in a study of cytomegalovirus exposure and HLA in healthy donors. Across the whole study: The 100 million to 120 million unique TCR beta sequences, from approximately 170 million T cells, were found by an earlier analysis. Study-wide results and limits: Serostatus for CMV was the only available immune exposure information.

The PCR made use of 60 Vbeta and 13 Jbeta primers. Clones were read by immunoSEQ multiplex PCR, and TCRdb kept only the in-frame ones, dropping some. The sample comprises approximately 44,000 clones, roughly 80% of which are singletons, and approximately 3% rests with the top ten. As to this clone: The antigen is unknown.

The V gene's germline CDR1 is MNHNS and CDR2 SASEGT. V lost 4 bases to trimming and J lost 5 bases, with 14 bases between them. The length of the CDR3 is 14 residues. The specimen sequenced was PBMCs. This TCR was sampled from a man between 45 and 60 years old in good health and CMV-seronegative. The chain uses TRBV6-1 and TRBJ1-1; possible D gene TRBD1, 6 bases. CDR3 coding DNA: TGTGCCAGCAGTGTAGCCCCAAGGGGGACTGAAGCTTTCTTT. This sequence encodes CASSVAPRGTEAFF.